The rows below give T cell receptor beta chains drawn from one sample of a study of T cells in Graves' hyperthyroidism and ophthalmopathy. TCRdb re-derived calls from the multiplex PCR reads in MiXCR, one entry per CDR3 protein. The table records hundreds of thousands of distinct CDR3 sequences, 12% to 15% of them present only once. Sequenced material: blood. The receptors originated from a woman aged 40 to 50 with Graves' hyperthyroidism. Both conserved end residues are part of each CDR3.

V gene: TRBV27; J gene: TRBJ2-7; CDR3 protein: CASSSDRYAYEQYF
V gene: TRBV30; J gene: TRBJ2-1; CDR3 protein: CAWRREYNEQFF
V gene: TRBV30; J gene: TRBJ1-1; CDR3 protein: CAWSHTGLNTEAFF
V gene: TRBV20-1; J gene: TRBJ2-3; CDR3 protein: CSATGLAGGVADTQYF
V gene: TRBV3-1; J gene: TRBJ2-5; CDR3 protein: CASSVRGGKTQYF
V gene: TRBV28; J gene: TRBJ2-1; CDR3 protein: CASSLGGRMFF
V gene: TRBV20-1; J gene: TRBJ2-3; CDR3 protein: CSARGRVDTQYF
V gene: TRBV25-1; J gene: TRBJ2-7; CDR3 protein: CASSEDLVGALSYEQYF
V gene: TRBV6-2/TRBV6-3; J gene: TRBJ2-6; CDR3 protein: CASSYSDGNAGANVLTF
V gene: TRBV6-1; J gene: TRBJ1-2; CDR3 protein: CASSLGTGARGDGYTF
V gene: TRBV5-5; J gene: TRBJ2-2; CDR3 protein: CASSLEGTGSTGELFF
V gene: TRBV19; J gene: TRBJ2-5; CDR3 protein: CASSSQGPYQETQYF
V gene: TRBV6-1; J gene: TRBJ2-1; CDR3 protein: CAGEYNEQFF
V gene: TRBV19; J gene: TRBJ2-2; CDR3 protein: CASRPPSTGFHGELFF
V gene: TRBV20-1; J gene: TRBJ1-2; CDR3 protein: CSAGTGAGVSYGYTF